These 15 T cell receptor beta chains came from one sample sequenced in a study of blood T cell repertoires in COVID-19. Here immunoSEQ multiplex PCR was the method, and the copy in TCRdb shows in-frame clones only, minus some. Here the sample spans 200,000 to 250,000 clones, 83% being singletons. The sequenced sample consisted of peripheral blood. The receptor source for this set is a woman aged 45-60 years with acute or convalescent COVID-19.

The chain couples TRBV6-6 to TRBJ2-3; D might be TRBD2 (5 bases). V dropped 2 bases and J dropped 5 bases, with 8 bases sitting between them. Looked up from germline, CDR1 is MNHNY and CDR2 is SVGAGI (reference sequence). The CDR3 extends over 13 amino acids. CDR3 amino acids: CASSYPEVDTQYF. The CDR3 DNA reads TGTGCCAGCAGTTACCCGGAGGTAGATACGCAGTATTTT.

The rearrangement joins TRBV10-1 to TRBJ2-7; a possible D gene is TRBD1 (5 bases). Germline V gene sequence: CDR1 WNHNN, CDR2 SYGVQD (reference sequence). This CDR3 is 12 amino acids long. V was cut by 10 bases and J by 0 bases, with 10 bases left in between. The CDR3 protein is CAIDSPSYEQYF. CDR3 bases: TGCGCCATAGACAGTCCCTCCTACGAGCAGTACTTC.

This chain uses TRBV19 with TRBJ1-2, with 8 bases lining up with TRBD1. The CDR3 consists of 14 residues. The J segment lost 7 bases and the V segment lost 6 bases, leaving 10 bases of the junction unmatched. Germline V gene sequence: CDR1 LNHDA, CDR2 SQIVND (reference sequence). The CDR3 DNA reads as TGTGCCAGTAGGCCGAAGGGACAGGTACTTGGCTACACCTTC. This translates into CASRPKGQVLGYTF.

The rearrangement links TRBV4-2 to TRBJ1-6, with D possibly matching TRBD1 (6 bases). The V and J ends lost 0 bases and 7 bases respectively, with 10 bases between them. The CDR3 is 15 residues long. Per germline, CDR1 LGHNA and CDR2 YNFKEQ. The CDR3 sequence: CASSQDRGGNSPLHF. The CDR3 region has the DNA TGTGCCAGCAGCCAAGATCGGGGGGGCAATTCACCCCTCCACTTT.

V and J are TRBV7-8 and TRBJ1-5; 10 bases are a match to TRBD1. CDR3 size: 18 residues. CDR1 is SGHVS and CDR2 is FQNEAQ in the germline V gene. The V and J ends lost 5 bases and 7 bases, in that order; junction bases with no gene match: 17. CDR3 in DNA: TGTGCCAGCAGCCCTGACCGATTCCGGGACAGGGGTAAGCAGCCCCAGCATTTT. Its protein product is CASSPDRFRDRGKQPQHF.

This clone was recorded only once. J is TRBJ2-3 and V is TRBV7-3; no firm D call. Germline V gene sequence: CDR1 SGHTA, CDR2 FQGTGA. The CDR3 length is 13 residues. Between the trimmed V and J ends, which lost 4 bases and 1 base, there was a span of 6 bases. The CDR3: CASSSRGTDTQYF. The CDR3 region has the DNA TGTGCCAGCAGCTCCCGCGGCACAGATACGCAGTATTTT.

The J gene is TRBJ1-1, the V gene TRBV29-1; 9 positions match TRBD1. The V and J ends lost 6 bases and 7 bases, in that order; junction bases with no gene match: 12. CDR3 length: 14 residues. Germline loops: CDR1 SQVTM, CDR2 ANQGSEA. The DNA of the CDR3 is TGCAGCGTCGACCCGGGGACAGGGTACGGTGAAGCTTTCTTT. This gives the protein CSVDPGTGYGEAFF.

The CDR3 is CASSQVGAGAYGYTF. The CDR3 DNA follows: TGTGCCAGCAGCCAAGTGGGGGCAGGGGCCTATGGCTACACCTTC. The J gene is TRBJ1-2, the V gene TRBV14, with a possible D match to TRBD1 (6 bases). Germline CDR1 reads SGHDN; CDR2 reads FVKESK. The V end lost 1 base, the J end lost 4 bases, and 13 bases lay between the germline ends. The CDR3 extends over 15 amino acids.

This rearrangement joins TRBV5-5 to TRBJ1-5; no firm D call. The CDR3 spans 12 residues. V dropped 4 bases and J dropped 5 bases, with 7 bases sitting between them. The germline CDR1 and CDR2 sequences are SGHKS and YYEKEE (reference sequence). CDR3 amino acids: CASSTEDQPQHF. DNA for the CDR3: TGTGCCAGCAGCACGGAGGATCAGCCCCAGCATTTT.

The chain joins TRBV11-2 to TRBJ2-1; 13 bases match TRBD2. The CDR3 has 16 amino acids. The trim removed 5 bases at V and 5 bases at J, leaving 6 bases unmatched. Per the germline V gene, CDR1 is SGHAT and CDR2 is FQNNGV. This CDR3 is CASSQRTSGRDNEQFF. The CDR3 region has the DNA TGTGCCAGCAGCCAACGCACTAGCGGGAGGGACAATGAGCAGTTCTTC. The complete variable domain, with remaining parts taken from reference TRBV11-2 and TRBJ2-1, reads EAGVAQSPRYKIIEKRQSVAFWCNPISGHATLYWYQQILGQGPKLLIQFQNNGVVDDSQLPKDRFSAERLKGVDSTLKIQPAKLEDSAVYLCASSQRTSGRDNEQFFGPGTRLTVL.

The V and J genes are TRBV3-1 (or the pseudogene TRBV3-2) and TRBJ2-1, with D possibly TRBD2 on 5 matching bases. V was shortened by 2 bases and J by 4 bases, with 15 bases between the two germline ends. Germline CDR1 is LGHDT and CDR2 is YNNKEL (reference sequence). This CDR3 is built from 16 residues. CDR3 coding DNA: TGTGCCAGCAGCCAACAAAGGACGCCGGGATACAATGAGCAGTTCTTC. Encoded protein: CASSQQRTPGYNEQFF.

The chain joins TRBV7-9 to TRBJ1-1; a possible D gene is TRBD1 (6 bases). Germline V gene data show CDR1 as SEHNR and CDR2 as FQNEAQ (reference sequence). V was cut by 6 bases and J by 10 bases, with 15 bases left in between. The CDR3 is made up of 12 amino acids. The CDR3 nucleotides are TGTGCCAGCAGTCCTCAGGGGCTCGGAGCTTTCTTT. Translating it yields CASSPQGLGAFF.

This clone was detected once. The chain joins TRBV9 to TRBJ2-2; D unresolved. The CDR3 is 15 residues long. With 6 bases removed from V and 4 bases from J, the gap between germline ends came to 16 bases. Germline CDR1 SGDLS, CDR2 YYNGEE. CDR3 bases: TGTGCCAGCAACCGCGGCAGCATCGGCACCGGGGAGCTGTTTTTT. This translates into CASNRGSIGTGELFF.

The chain carries TRBV28 and TRBJ2-3; 8 bases are a match to TRBD1. CDR1 is MDHEN, CDR2 SYDVKM, per germline. V lost 6 bases and J lost 6; bases outside the gene matches: 11. This CDR3 is built from 15 residues. The CDR3 DNA reads TGTGCCAGCAGCTTAAGTGACAGGGGAAGGGATACGCAGTATTTT. Protein product: CASSLSDRGRDTQYF.

V and J are TRBV6-2 or TRBV6-3 and TRBJ1-5, with D uncertain. The CDR3 consists of 14 residues. CDR1 is MNHEY, CDR2 SVGEGT, per germline. Trimming removed 0 bases from V and 0 bases from J, with 3 bases in between. CDR3 loop: CASSYSYSNQPQHF. As DNA, the CDR3 is TGTGCCAGCAGTTACTCTTATAGCAATCAGCCCCAGCATTTT.